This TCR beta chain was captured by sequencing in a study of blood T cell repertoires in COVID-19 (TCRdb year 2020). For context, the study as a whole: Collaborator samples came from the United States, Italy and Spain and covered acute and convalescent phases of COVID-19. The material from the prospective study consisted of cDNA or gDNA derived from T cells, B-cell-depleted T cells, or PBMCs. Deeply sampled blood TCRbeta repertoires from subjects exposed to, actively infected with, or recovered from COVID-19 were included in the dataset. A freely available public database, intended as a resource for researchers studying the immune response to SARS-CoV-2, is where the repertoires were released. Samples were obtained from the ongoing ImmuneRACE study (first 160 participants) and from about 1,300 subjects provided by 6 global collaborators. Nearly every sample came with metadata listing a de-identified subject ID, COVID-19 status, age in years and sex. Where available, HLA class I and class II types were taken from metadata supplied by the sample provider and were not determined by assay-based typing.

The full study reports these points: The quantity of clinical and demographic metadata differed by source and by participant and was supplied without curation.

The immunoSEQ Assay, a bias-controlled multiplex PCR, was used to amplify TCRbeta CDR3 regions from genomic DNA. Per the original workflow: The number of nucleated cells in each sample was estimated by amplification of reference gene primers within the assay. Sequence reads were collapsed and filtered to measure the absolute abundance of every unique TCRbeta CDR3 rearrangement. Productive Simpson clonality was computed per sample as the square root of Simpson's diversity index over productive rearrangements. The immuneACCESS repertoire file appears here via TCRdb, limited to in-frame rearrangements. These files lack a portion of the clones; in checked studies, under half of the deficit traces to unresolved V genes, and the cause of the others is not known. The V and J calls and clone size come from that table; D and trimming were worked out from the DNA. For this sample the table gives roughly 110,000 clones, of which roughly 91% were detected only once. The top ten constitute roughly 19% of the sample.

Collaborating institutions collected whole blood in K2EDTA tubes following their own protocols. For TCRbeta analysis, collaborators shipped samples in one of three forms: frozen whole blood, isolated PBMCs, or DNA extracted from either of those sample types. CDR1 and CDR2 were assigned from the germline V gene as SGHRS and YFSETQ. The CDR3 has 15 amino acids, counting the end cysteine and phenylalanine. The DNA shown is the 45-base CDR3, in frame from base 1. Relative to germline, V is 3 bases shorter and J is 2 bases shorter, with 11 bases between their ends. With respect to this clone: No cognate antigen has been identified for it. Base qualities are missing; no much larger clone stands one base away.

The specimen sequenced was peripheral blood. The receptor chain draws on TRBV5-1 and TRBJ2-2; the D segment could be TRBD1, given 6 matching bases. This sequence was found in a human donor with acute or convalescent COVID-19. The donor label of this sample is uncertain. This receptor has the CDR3 CASSSGASNTGELFF. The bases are TGCGCCAGCAGCTCAGGGGCCTCCAACACCGGGGAGCTGTTTTTT. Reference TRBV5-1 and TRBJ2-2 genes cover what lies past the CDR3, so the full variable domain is KAGVTQTPRYLIKTRGQQVTLSCSPISGHRSVSWYQQTPGQGLQFLFEYFSETQRNKGNFPGRFSGRQFSNSRSEMNVSTLELGDSALYLCASSSGASNTGELFFGEGSRLTVL.